Sequencing of this T cell receptor beta chain was carried out in a study of blood T cell repertoires in COVID-19. The V segment lost 0 bases and the J segment 2 bases; nucleotides outside the gene matches: 1. The germline V gene has CDR1 SGDLS and CDR2 YYNGEE. CDR3 length: 15 residues. Data came from immunoSEQ multiplex PCR; TCRdb stores just in-frame clones and leaves some out. The sample records around 94,000 clones, around 90% being singletons. The source is a woman in her forties or fifties with COVID-19, enrolled during active disease. The gene calls are TRBV9 and TRBJ2-1, with 8 bases matching TRBD2. Sequenced material: peripheral blood. The CDR3 region is CASSVAGGPYNEQFF. The DNA for the CDR3 is TGTGCCAGCAGCGTAGCGGGGGGGCCCTACAATGAGCAGTTCTTC.